This T cell receptor beta chain was identified during a study of STAT5B mutations in CD4+ large granular lymphocyte leukemia. Whole-study findings and limits: 8/27 top patient clones versus 2/35 control clones were TRBV06-family. About a quarter of private leukemic clonotypes occurred rarely in other patients' non-leukemic repertoires.

A remark on this clone: The antigen remains unidentified.

The CDR3 is 15 residues long. Germline V gives CDR1 SEHNR, CDR2 FQNEAQ (reference sequence). Between the trimmed V and J ends, which lost 5 bases and 3 bases, there was a span of 17 bases. Only in-frame clones appear in the TCRdb table, and some are missing; sequencing was by immunoSEQ multiplex PCR. The sample consists of around 24,000 clones, around three quarters of them appearing once. Input material: CD4+ T cells from blood buffy coats. The TCR was taken from a human donor in good health. The chain links TRBV7-9 to TRBJ2-7; unclear D gene. The CDR3 nucleotides are TGTGCCAGCAGCGCCACCGACGGAGTACACTACGAGCAGTACGTC. It codes for CASSATDGVHYEQYV.